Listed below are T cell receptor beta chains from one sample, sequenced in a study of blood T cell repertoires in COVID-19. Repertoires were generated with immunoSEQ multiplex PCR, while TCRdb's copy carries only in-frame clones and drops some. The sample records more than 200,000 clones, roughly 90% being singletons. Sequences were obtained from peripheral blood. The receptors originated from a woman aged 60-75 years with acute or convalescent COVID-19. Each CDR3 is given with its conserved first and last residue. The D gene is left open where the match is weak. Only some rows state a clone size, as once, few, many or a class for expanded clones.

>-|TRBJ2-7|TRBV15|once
CATSRDYSRRTYEQYF
TGTGCCACCAGCAGAGATTATAGCAGGAGGACCTACGAGCAGTACTTC
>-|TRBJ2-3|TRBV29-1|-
CSVGLVDTQYF
TGCAGCGTTGGGCTCGTGGATACGCAGTATTTT
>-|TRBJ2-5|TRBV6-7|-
CASTKQGTDYQETQYF
TGTGCCAGCACCAAACAGGGTACCGACTACCAAGAGACCCAGTACTTC
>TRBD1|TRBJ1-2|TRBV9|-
CASSVGTGGRYGYTF
TGTGCCAGCAGCGTAGGGACAGGGGGCAGGTATGGCTACACCTTC
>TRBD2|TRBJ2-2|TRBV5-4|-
CASSRGGRGNTGELFF
TGTGCCAGCAGCCGCGGGGGTCGAGGAAACACCGGGGAGCTGTTTTTT
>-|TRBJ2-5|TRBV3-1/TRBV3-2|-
CASSQSGETQYF
TGTGCCAGCAGCCAATCCGGAGAGACCCAGTACTTC
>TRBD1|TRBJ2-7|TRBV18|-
CASSQKGQGAYEQYF
TGTGCCAGCTCTCAAAAGGGACAGGGGGCCTACGAGCAGTACTTC
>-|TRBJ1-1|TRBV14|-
CASSQVRETEAFF
TGTGCCAGCAGCCAAGTGAGGGAGACTGAAGCTTTCTTT
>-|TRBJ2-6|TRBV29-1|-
CSVGQGGTGANVLTF
TGCAGCGTTGGCCAGGGGGGCACTGGGGCCAACGTCCTGACTTTC
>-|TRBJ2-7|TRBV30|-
CAWSHGAGMLSEQYF
TGTGCCTGGAGTCATGGGGCAGGGATGTTAAGCGAGCAGTACTTC
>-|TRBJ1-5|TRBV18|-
CASSRQTNQPQHF
TGTGCCAGCTCCCGACAGACCAATCAGCCCCAGCATTTT
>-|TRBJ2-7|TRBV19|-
CASNLGEGSYEQYF
TGTGCCAGTAACCTGGGAGAGGGTTCCTACGAGCAGTACTTC
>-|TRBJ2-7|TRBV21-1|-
CATNRPPGLETYEQYF
TGTGCCACCAACAGACCTCCGGGATTAGAAACCTACGAGCAGTACTTC
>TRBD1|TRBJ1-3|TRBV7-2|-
CASSPGRRTGAGNTIYF
TGTGCCAGCAGCCCAGGGCGCCGGACAGGGGCTGGAAACACCATATATTTT
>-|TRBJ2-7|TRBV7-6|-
CASSLDQGLSSEQYF
TGTGCCAGCAGCTTAGACCAGGGGCTTTCTTCCGAGCAGTACTTC
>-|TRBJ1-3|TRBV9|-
CASSVDSGVIGSGNTIYF
TGTGCCAGCAGCGTAGACTCAGGGGTTATAGGCTCTGGAAACACCATATATTTT
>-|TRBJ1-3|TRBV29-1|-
CSPFTRLISGNTIYF
TGCAGCCCTTTTACCCGACTGATCTCTGGAAACACCATATATTTT
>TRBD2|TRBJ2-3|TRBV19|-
CATRRGGSTDTQYF
TGTGCCACCCGGCGGGGGGGTAGCACAGATACGCAGTATTTT
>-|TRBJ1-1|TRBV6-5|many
CASSSAGGTEAFF
TGTGCCAGCAGTTCCGCGGGGGGCACTGAAGCTTTCTTT
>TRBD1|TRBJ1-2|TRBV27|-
CASTPSARGFYGYTF
TGTGCCAGCACCCCCTCGGCCAGGGGGTTCTATGGCTACACCTTC
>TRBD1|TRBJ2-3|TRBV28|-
CASGTWTGMRDTQYF
TGTGCCAGCGGAACCTGGACAGGGATGAGAGATACGCAGTATTTT
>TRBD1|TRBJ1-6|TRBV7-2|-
CASRDPGQGNSPLHF
TGTGCCAGCAGGGATCCGGGACAGGGCAATTCACCCCTCCACTTT
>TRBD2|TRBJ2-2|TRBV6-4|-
CASSDYDGLVHTGELFF
TGTGCCAGCAGTGACTATGACGGACTAGTCCACACCGGGGAGCTGTTTTTT
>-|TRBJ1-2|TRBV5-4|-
CASSLAQGANYGYTF
TGTGCCAGCAGCTTGGCCCAAGGGGCTAACTATGGCTACACCTTC
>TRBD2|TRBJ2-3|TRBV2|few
CASQRGDTDTQYF
TGTGCCAGCCAGCGGGGGGACACAGATACGCAGTATTTT
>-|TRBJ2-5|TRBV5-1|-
CASSLAETQYF
TGCGCCAGCAGCTTGGCGGAGACCCAGTACTTC
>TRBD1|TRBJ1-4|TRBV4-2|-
CASSQEGQGNPKLFF
TGTGCCAGCAGCCAAGAGGGACAGGGGAACCCAAAGTTGTTTTTT
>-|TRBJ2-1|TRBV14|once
CASSPWAANEQFF
TGTGCCAGCAGCCCTTGGGCAGCCAATGAGCAGTTCTTC
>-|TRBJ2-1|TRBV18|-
CASSPGNRAVSNEQFF
TGTGCCAGCTCACCAGGTAACAGGGCAGTATCCAATGAGCAGTTCTTC
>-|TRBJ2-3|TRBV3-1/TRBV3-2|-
CASSQRGSDTQYF
TGTGCCAGCAGCCAAAGGGGGAGTGATACGCAGTATTTT
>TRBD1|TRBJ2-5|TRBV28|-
CASRRTGMWETQYF
TGTGCCAGCAGGCGGACAGGGATGTGGGAGACCCAGTACTTC
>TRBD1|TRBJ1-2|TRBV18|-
CASSPLGTRTGSKDYGYTF
TGTGCCAGCTCACCACTCGGGACAAGGACAGGTAGTAAGGACTATGGCTACACCTTC
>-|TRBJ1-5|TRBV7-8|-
CASSFPGGDQPQHF
TGTGCCAGCAGCTTCCCCGGAGGCGATCAGCCCCAGCATTTT
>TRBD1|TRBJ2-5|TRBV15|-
CATSSLDRAETQYF
TGTGCCACCAGCTCATTGGACAGGGCGGAGACCCAGTACTTC
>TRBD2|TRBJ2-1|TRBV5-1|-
CASSLYRAGGGDEQFF
TGCGCCAGCAGCTTGTATCGGGCGGGAGGGGGCGATGAGCAGTTCTTC
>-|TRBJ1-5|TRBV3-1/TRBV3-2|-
CASSQVRQGQIGNQPQHF
TGTGCCAGCAGCCAAGTGAGGCAGGGGCAAATCGGCAATCAGCCCCAGCATTTT
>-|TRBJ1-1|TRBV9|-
CASSVVGGGTEAFF
TGTGCCAGCAGCGTGGTTGGGGGAGGCACTGAAGCTTTCTTT
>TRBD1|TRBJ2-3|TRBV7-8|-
CASSQIGQVVTDTQYF
TGTGCCAGCAGCCAAATAGGACAGGTGGTCACAGATACGCAGTATTTT
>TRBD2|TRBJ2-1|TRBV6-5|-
CASRPGLAGSEQFF
TGTGCCAGCAGGCCGGGACTAGCGGGAAGTGAGCAGTTCTTC
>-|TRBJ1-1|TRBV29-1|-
CSAQDRNTEAFF
TGCAGCGCCCAGGACAGGAACACTGAAGCTTTCTTT